A single T cell receptor beta chain is shown here with its context. Antigen: not known. TCRdb's table, derived via immunoSEQ multiplex PCR, lists solely in-frame clones and lacks some. The table has 130,000 to 150,000 clones, 87% seen once. The entry originates in a study of cytomegalovirus exposure and HLA in healthy donors. As for the study in general: The roughly 670 first-cohort repertoires shared a platform with the approximately 120 validation repertoires, as reported in a later analysis.

V dropped 11 bases and J dropped 2; count of bases not matched to a gene: 10. The germline V gene has CDR1 SNHLY and CDR2 FYNNEI. This CDR3 has 14 amino acids. The study, taken as a whole, reports: According to reports, the classifier identified cytomegalovirus status with high specificity and sensitivity. There were 150 to 200 TCR beta chains listed as cytomegalovirus-associated. While the bulk of TCR sequences proved rare, some public TCRs turned up in many donors.

The gene calls are TRBV2 and TRBJ1-1; 8 positions agree with TRBD1. The receptor was isolated from a man aged 18-30 years in good health and CMV-seropositive. Material: PBMCs. The CDR3: CAGKYGTGNTEAFF. The CDR3 nucleotides read TGTGCCGGGAAATATGGGACAGGCAACACTGAAGCTTTCTTT.